Below, 21 T cell receptor beta chains from the same sample are listed, as sequenced in a study of blood T cell repertoires in COVID-19. The protocol was immunoSEQ multiplex PCR, while the TCRdb copy is restricted to in-frame clones and leaves out a portion. The sample has some 160,000 clones, under 90% seen once. Sequencing was performed on peripheral blood. The receptors were sampled from a woman aged 80 or older with acute or convalescent COVID-19.

The genes are TRBV4-1 and TRBJ2-5; unclear D gene. CDR1 is MGHRA and CDR2 is YSYEKL in the germline V gene. This CDR3 spans 13 amino acids. Trimming removed 3 bases at V and 0 bases at J, with 5 bases between. The CDR3 is CASSQQDQETQYF. The CDR3 DNA is TGCGCCAGCAGCCAGCAGGACCAAGAGACCCAGTACTTC.

The chain employs TRBV10-3 and TRBJ2-1, with 8 bases aligning to TRBD1. This CDR3 contains 14 residues. Per the germline V gene, CDR1 is ENHRY and CDR2 is SYGVKD. With V trimmed by 4 bases and J by 6 bases, 5 bases remained unmatched. CDR3 DNA sequence: TGTGCCATCAGTGGGGGACAGGCCCGCAATGAGCAGTTCTTC. It codes for CAISGGQARNEQFF.

The sample holds a few counts of this clone. This chain links TRBV2 with TRBJ1-3; 7 positions match TRBD1. The CDR3 is 17 residues long. V dropped 6 bases and J dropped 4; count of bases not matched to a gene: 15. Per germline, CDR1 SNHLY and CDR2 FYNNEI. CDR3 bases: TGTGCCAGCAGGATTGGATTCTTAGACAGGGCCGGAAACACCATATATTTT. Its protein is CASRIGFLDRAGNTIYF.

The chain employs TRBV4-3 and TRBJ2-2; a weak D match, TRBD2 (6 bases). V was shortened by 4 bases and J by 2 bases, with 11 bases between the two germline ends. Germline V gene data show CDR1 as LGHNA and CDR2 as YSLEER. The CDR3 length is 15 residues. As DNA, the CDR3 is TGCGCCAGCAGCCTATATAGCGGAAACACCGGGGAGCTGTTTTTT. It codes for CASSLYSGNTGELFF.

The chain carries TRBV19 and TRBJ1-1; a weak D match, TRBD1 (5 bases). Trimming removed 2 bases at V and 3 bases at J, with 7 bases between. The CDR3 is 13 amino acids. The V gene's germline CDR1 is LNHDA and CDR2 SQIVND (reference sequence). Here the CDR3 reads CASSISRDTEAFF. CDR3 nucleotide sequence: TGTGCCAGTAGTATAAGCAGGGACACTGAAGCTTTCTTT.

The CDR3 spells CASSVRTSVGPGELFF. DNA of the CDR3: TGTGCCAGCAGTGTCCGGACTAGCGTAGGTCCCGGGGAGCTGTTTTTT. The V gene is TRBV6-1, the J gene TRBJ2-2, with TRBD2 matching 9 bases. This CDR3 spans 16 amino acids. Germline values: CDR1 MNHNS, CDR2 SASEGT. After removal of 4 bases from V and 6 bases from J, the junction contained 9 bases not matched to a gene.

The chain uses TRBV30 and TRBJ2-7; maybe TRBD2 (7 bases). Trimming cost V 4 bases and J 3 bases, with 13 bases left between them. Germline V gene lookup returns CDR1 GTSNPN and CDR2 SVGIG (reference sequence). This CDR3 comprises 13 residues. CDR3 coding DNA: TGTGCCTGGACTTTCGGGGGGCGCTACGAGCAGTACTTC. Its protein product is CAWTFGGRYEQYF.

The rearrangement uses TRBV4-3 and TRBJ2-6, with D possibly TRBD2 on 5 matching bases. From germline, CDR1 is LGHNA and CDR2 YSLEER. With 0 bases removed from V and 1 base from J, the gap between germline ends came to 10 bases. The CDR3 length is 17 residues. CDR3 in DNA: TGCGCCAGCAGCCAAGACCGCTCGGGGTCTGGGGCCAACGTCCTGACTTTC. This encodes CASSQDRSGSGANVLTF.

This sequence joins TRBV4-1 and TRBJ2-1, with 9 bases identical to TRBD1. Trimming at V came to 2 bases and at J to 9 bases, leaving 14 bases not matched to a gene. CDR1 is MGHRA, CDR2 YSYEKL, per germline. The CDR3 has 17 amino acids. The CDR3 DNA reads as TGCGCCAGCAGCCAAAATCACGGACAGGGGCGCGATGGTGAGCAGTTCTTC. Its translation is CASSQNHGQGRDGEQFF.

V is TRBV6-5 and J is TRBJ1-3, with D possibly being TRBD1 (5 bases). V lost 0 bases and J lost 4, with 10 bases in between. CDR3 length: 15 residues. The germline gives CDR1 MNHEY, CDR2 SVGAGI. The CDR3, as DNA: TGTGCCAGCAGTTACTCTCGGCAGGGCGGAAACACCATATATTTT. This codes for CASSYSRQGGNTIYF.

The chain combines TRBV4-1 with TRBJ2-7; 14 nucleotides match TRBD2. The CDR3 is 18 residues long. With V trimmed by 4 bases and J by 1 base, 9 bases remained unmatched. The germline CDR1 and CDR2 sequences are MGHRA and YSYEKL. The CDR3 DNA sequence: TGCGCCAGCAGCCTGGGACTAGCGGGGGCTACACTTTCCTACGAGCAGTACTTC. The encoded protein is CASSLGLAGATLSYEQYF.

The chain carries TRBV30 and TRBJ1-6, with D maybe TRBD1 (6 bases). The V end was cut by 3 bases, the J end by 9 bases, with 18 bases between. This CDR3 contains 15 residues. The V gene's germline CDR1 is GTSNPN and CDR2 SVGIG (reference sequence). The CDR3 sequence is CAWSDRRPMSSPLHF. As DNA, the CDR3 is TGTGCCTGGAGCGACAGGCGCCCCATGAGTTCACCCCTCCACTTT.

V gene TRBV30 combines with J gene TRBJ2-7, with 7 positions matching TRBD1. J was trimmed by 12 bases and V by 8 bases; bases with no gene match: 13. The CDR3 extends over 11 amino acids. Germline V gives CDR1 GTSNPN, CDR2 SVGIG (reference sequence). The CDR3 DNA follows: TGTGCCGGACATAACAGGGGACGGACGTACTTC. Encoded protein: CAGHNRGRTYF.

In its sample, this clone was seen a few times. The chain has TRBV3-1 (or the pseudogene TRBV3-2) and TRBJ2-2, with unresolved D. Germline V lookup: CDR1 LGHDT, CDR2 YNNKEL (reference sequence). Between the trimmed V and J ends, which lost 4 bases and 4 bases, there was a span of 19 bases. This CDR3 region has 17 residues. CDR3 residues: CASSLPLARSSTGELFF. DNA of the CDR3: TGTGCCAGCAGCCTCCCCCTGGCCAGGTCGTCCACCGGGGAGCTGTTTTTT.

CDR3: CASSQYVAGGTYEQYF. In DNA form, the CDR3 reads TGCGCCAGCAGCCAATACGTAGCGGGAGGGACCTACGAGCAGTACTTC. The rearrangement joins TRBV4-1 to TRBJ2-7, with 11 bases matching TRBD2. The ends lost 2 bases at V and 2 bases at J; junction bases unmatched: 5. The CDR3 is made up of 16 amino acids. Germline CDR1 is MGHRA and CDR2 is YSYEKL.

CDR3 DNA sequence: TGCAGCTTATTTGCTTATGGGGGGGGTGGCACAGATACGCAGTATTTT. Encoded protein: CSLFAYGGGGTDTQYF. The chain joins TRBV29-1 to TRBJ2-3; 7 bases agree with TRBD2. The trim removed 8 bases at V and 1 base at J, leaving 15 bases unmatched. The CDR3 runs 16 residues. In germline, CDR1 is SQVTM, CDR2 ANQGSEA.

In nucleotides, the CDR3 is TGTGCCAGCAGTTCCGGGGGGCACGACACTGAAGCTTTCTTT. It codes for CASSSGGHDTEAFF. The chain recombines TRBV28 with TRBJ1-1; a possible D gene is TRBD1 (6 bases). Germline V gene sequence: CDR1 MDHEN, CDR2 SYDVKM. V was shortened by 4 bases and J by 3 bases, with 12 bases between the two germline ends. CDR3 length equals 14 residues. The full variable domain, its missing parts supplied by reference TRBV28 and TRBJ1-1, is DVKVTQSSRYLVKRTGEKVFLECVQDMDHENMFWYRQDPGLGLRLIYFSYDVKMKEKGDIPEGYSVSREKKERFSLILESASTNQTSMYLCASSSGGHDTEAFFGQGTRLTVV.

V is TRBV28 and J is TRBJ1-5, with D perhaps TRBD1 (5 bases). Germline V gives CDR1 MDHEN, CDR2 SYDVKM. The CDR3 consists of 14 residues. Deletions cut 6 bases from V and 4 bases from J, with 13 bases between. DNA for the CDR3: TGTGCCAGCAGGCCCCCTGGGGGGAATCAGCCCCAGCATTTT. Residues: CASRPPGGNQPQHF.

V usage is TRBV6-2 or TRBV6-3 and J usage is TRBJ1-6; D call uncertain. CDR1 and CDR2 (germline): MNHEY, SVGEGT. Trimming removed 0 bases from V and 0 bases from J, with 9 bases in between. This CDR3 is built from 17 residues. CDR3 nucleotide sequence: TGTGCCAGCAGTTACTCGAACCCGAGCTCCTATAATTCACCCCTCCACTTT. This sequence encodes CASSYSNPSSYNSPLHF.

V and J are TRBV7-9 and TRBJ2-2; D not resolved. CDR3 length: 14 residues. CDR1 SEHNR and CDR2 FQNEAQ come from the germline V gene (reference sequence). Trimming pared 5 bases from V and 1 base from J, leaving 8 bases between. The CDR3, as DNA: TGTGCCAGCAGCCCTCCAGAGAACACCGGGGAGCTGTTTTTT. It yields the protein CASSPPENTGELFF.

This clone was counted only a few times. The J gene is TRBJ2-1, the V gene TRBV7-9; 10 nucleotides align to TRBD1. J gave up 6 bases and V 1 base, and 9 bases lay outside the gene matches. The CDR3 loop spans 17 amino acids. Per the germline V gene, CDR1 is SEHNR and CDR2 is FQNEAQ (reference sequence). Here the CDR3 reads CASSLEQGQGYSNEQFF. CDR3 nucleotides: TGTGCCAGCAGCTTAGAGCAGGGACAGGGGTATTCCAATGAGCAGTTCTTC.